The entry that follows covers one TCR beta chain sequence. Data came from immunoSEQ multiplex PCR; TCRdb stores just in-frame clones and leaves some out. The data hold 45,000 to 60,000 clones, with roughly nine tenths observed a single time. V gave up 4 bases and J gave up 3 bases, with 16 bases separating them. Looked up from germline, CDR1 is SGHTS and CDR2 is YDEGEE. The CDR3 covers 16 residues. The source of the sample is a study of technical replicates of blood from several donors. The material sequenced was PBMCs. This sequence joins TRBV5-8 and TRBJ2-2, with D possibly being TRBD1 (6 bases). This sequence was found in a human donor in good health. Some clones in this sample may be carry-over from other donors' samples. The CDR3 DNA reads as TGTGCCAGCAGCCGCCGAGACAGGTCCTACACCGGGGAGCTGTTTTTT. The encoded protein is CASSRRDRSYTGELFF.